Below, one T cell receptor (beta chain) is given with its context. As yet, its antigen is unknown. CDR1 and CDR2 from the germline V gene are SQVTM and ANQGSEA. The CDR3 length is 13 residues. Trimming cost V 6 bases and J 4 bases; bases outside gene matches: 6. The entry originates in a study of T cell responses to AZD1222 COVID-19 vaccine. Study background: Second-dose schedules of about 4 or about 12 weeks were combined.

Study-wide points: Spike-specific TCR repertoires showed rising breadth and depth after two AZD1222 doses. Regions left unmutated in variants are reportedly the target of nearly half of spike-specific TCRs. The donor group comprised mostly white British people and more females; the analysis possibly underestimated clonal diversity.

Method: immunoSEQ multiplex PCR; TCRdb's copy keeps in-frame clones and lacks some. The table has approximately 190,000 clones, around 93% seen once; the top ten hold roughly 10%. The rearrangement links TRBV29-1 to TRBJ2-7, with 10 bases aligning to TRBD2. The clonotype originates from an adult in good health. The input for sequencing was peripheral blood, taken on day 0 of AZD1222 vaccination. Written as DNA, the CDR3 is TGCAGCGTGGCCGGGACTAGCGCATACGAGCAGTACTTC. It is translated as CSVAGTSAYEQYF.